This T cell receptor beta chain was obtained from a study of patients and donors after allogeneic stem cell transplantation. TCRdb recomputed calls from the RT-PCR reads with MiXCR, one row per CDR3 protein. This table has about 960,000 distinct CDR3 sequences, approximately 18% appearing once. Comment on this clonotype: A much larger clone lies one base from this, so it may be a read error.

CDR1 SGHTA and CDR2 FQGTGA come from the germline V gene. The CDR3 runs to 13 residues. The V end was cut by 5 bases, the J end by 3 bases, with 7 bases between. The V and J genes are TRBV7-3 and TRBJ2-2; D unclear. The clonotype comes from a human donor who was either an allogeneic HSCT recipient or a stem cell or donor lymphocyte infusion donor (not recorded which). It is not recorded whose cells these are; they may come from a transplant donor. Sequencing input: blood, either unsorted or a sorted T cell fraction (not recorded which). Here the CDR3 reads CASSPQHTGELFF. The CDR3 DNA sequence: TGTGCCAGCAGCCCACAGCACACCGGGGAGCTGTTTTTT.